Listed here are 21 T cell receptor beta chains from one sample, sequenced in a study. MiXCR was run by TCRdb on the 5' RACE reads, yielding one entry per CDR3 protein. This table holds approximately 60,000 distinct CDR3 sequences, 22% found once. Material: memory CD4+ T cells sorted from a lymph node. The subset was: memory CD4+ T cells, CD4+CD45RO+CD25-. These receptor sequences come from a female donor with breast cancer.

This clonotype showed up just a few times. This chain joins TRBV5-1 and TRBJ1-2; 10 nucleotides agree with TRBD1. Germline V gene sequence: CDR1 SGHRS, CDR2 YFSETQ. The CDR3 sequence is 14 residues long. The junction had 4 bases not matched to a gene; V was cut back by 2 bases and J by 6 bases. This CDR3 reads CASSLFGQGDGYTF. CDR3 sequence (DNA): TGCGCCAGCAGCTTATTTGGACAGGGGGATGGCTACACCTTC.

As DNA, the CDR3 is TGCAGTGCATCACCGACTAGCGGCGGGGCATACGAGCAGTACTTC. Amino acids: CSASPTSGGAYEQYF. V and J are TRBV20-1 and TRBJ2-7; 9 bases fit TRBD2. J gave up 4 bases and V 6 bases, and 13 bases lay outside the gene matches. In germline, CDR1 is DFQATT, CDR2 SNEGSKA (reference sequence). The CDR3 sequence is 15 residues long.

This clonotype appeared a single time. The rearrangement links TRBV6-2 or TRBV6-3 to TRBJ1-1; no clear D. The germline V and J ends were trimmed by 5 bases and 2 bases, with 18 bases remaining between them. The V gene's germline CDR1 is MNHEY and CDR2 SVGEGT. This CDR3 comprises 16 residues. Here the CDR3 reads CASSKGSYGGNTEAFF. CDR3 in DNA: TGTGCCAGCAGTAAAGGGTCGTACGGAGGAAACACTGAAGCTTTCTTT.

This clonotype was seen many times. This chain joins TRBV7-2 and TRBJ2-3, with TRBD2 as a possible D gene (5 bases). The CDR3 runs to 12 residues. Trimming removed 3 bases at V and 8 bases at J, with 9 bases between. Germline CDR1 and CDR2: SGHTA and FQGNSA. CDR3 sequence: CASSLGVGTQYF. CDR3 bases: TGTGCCAGCAGCTTGGGAGTTGGTACGCAGTATTTT.

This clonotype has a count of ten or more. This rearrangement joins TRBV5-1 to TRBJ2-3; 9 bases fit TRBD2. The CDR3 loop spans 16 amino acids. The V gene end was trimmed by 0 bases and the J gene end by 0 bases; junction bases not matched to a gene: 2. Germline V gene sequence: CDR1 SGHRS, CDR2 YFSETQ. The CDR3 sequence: CASSLATSGSTDTQYF. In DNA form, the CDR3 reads TGCGCCAGCAGCTTGGCCACTAGCGGGAGCACAGATACGCAGTATTTT.

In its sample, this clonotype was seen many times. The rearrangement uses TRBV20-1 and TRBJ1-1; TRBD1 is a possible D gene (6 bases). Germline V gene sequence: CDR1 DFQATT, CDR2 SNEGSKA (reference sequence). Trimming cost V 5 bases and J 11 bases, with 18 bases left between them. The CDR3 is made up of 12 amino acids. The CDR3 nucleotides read TGCAGTGCTCACCTCCGGGGGGCTGGCGCTTTCTTT. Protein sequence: CSAHLRGAGAFF.

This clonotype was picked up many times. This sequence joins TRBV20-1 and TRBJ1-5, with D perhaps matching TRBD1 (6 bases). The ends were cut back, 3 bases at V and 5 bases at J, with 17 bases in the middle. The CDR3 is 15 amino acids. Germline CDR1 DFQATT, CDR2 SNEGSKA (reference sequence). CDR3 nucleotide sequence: TGCAGTGCTAGTCGGGGGGGGCGGTTGGATCAGCCCCAGCATTTT. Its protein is CSASRGGRLDQPQHF.

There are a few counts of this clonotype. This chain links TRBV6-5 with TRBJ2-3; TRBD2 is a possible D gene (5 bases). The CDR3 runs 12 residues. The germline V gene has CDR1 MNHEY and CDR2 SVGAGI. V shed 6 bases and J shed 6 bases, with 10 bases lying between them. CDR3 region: CASRSPGDTQYF. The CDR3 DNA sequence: TGTGCCAGCAGATCCCCGGGGGATACGCAGTATTTT.

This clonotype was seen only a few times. CDR3 protein: CASSWDRNQPQHF. As DNA, the CDR3 is TGTGCCAGCAGTTGGGACAGAAATCAGCCCCAGCATTTT. This chain connects TRBV27 to TRBJ1-5; 7 bases agree with TRBD1. Germline values: CDR1 MNHEY, CDR2 SMNVEV (reference sequence). CDR3 length equals 13 residues. The V segment lost 4 bases and the J segment 4 bases; nucleotides outside the gene matches: 1.

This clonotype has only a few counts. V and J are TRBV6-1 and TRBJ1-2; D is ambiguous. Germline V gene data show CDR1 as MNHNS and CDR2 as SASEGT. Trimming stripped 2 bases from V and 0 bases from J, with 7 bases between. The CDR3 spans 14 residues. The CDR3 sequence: CASSEQLSNYGYTF. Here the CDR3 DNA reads TGTGCCAGCAGTGAACAGCTTTCTAACTATGGCTACACCTTC.

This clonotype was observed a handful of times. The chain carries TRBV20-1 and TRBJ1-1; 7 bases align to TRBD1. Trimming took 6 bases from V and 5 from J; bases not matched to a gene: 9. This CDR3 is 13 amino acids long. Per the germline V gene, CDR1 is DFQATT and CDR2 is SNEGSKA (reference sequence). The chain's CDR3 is CSAQGGPRTEAFF. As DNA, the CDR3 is TGCAGTGCCCAAGGGGGCCCGCGGACTGAAGCTTTCTTT.

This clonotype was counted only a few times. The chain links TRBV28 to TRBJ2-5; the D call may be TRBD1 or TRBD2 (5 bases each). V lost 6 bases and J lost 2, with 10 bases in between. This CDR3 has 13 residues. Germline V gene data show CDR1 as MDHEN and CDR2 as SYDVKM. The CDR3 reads CASRSGQQETQYF. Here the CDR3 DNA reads TGTGCCAGCAGGTCGGGGCAGCAAGAGACCCAGTACTTC.

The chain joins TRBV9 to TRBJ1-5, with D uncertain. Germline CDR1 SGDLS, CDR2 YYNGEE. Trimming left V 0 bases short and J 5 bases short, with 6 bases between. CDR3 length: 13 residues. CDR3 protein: CASSVAQDQPQHF. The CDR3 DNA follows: TGTGCCAGCAGCGTAGCCCAAGATCAGCCCCAGCATTTT.

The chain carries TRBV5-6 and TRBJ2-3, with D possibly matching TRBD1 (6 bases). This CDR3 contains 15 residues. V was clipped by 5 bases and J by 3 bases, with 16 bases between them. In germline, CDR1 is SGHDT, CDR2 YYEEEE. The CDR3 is CASSDRLTGTDTQYF. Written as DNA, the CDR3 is TGTGCCAGCAGTGACAGATTAACAGGGACAGATACGCAGTATTTT.

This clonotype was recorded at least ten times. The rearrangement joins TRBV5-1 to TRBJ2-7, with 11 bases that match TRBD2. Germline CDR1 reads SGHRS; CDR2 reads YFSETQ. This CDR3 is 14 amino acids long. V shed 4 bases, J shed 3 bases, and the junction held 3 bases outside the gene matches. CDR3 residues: CASSPGTSGYEQYF. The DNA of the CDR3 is TGCGCCAGCAGCCCCGGGACTAGCGGCTACGAGCAGTACTTC. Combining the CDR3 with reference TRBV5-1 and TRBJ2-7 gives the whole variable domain KAGVTQTPRYLIKTRGQQVTLSCSPISGHRSVSWYQQTPGQGLQFLFEYFSETQRNKGNFPGRFSGRQFSNSRSEMNVSTLELGDSALYLCASSPGTSGYEQYFGPGTRLTVT.

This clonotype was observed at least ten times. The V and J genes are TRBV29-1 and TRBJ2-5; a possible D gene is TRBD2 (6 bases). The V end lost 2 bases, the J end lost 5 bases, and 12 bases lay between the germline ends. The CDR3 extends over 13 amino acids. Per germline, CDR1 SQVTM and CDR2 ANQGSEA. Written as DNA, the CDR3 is TGCAGCGTTGAACCTAACGGAGGGGAGACCCAGTACTTC. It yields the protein CSVEPNGGETQYF.

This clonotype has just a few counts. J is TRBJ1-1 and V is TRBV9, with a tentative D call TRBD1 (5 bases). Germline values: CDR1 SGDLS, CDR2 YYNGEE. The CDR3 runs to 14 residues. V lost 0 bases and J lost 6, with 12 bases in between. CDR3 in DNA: TGTGCCAGCAGCGTAGATTTTTCGGGGGCTGAAGCTTTCTTT. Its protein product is CASSVDFSGAEAFF.

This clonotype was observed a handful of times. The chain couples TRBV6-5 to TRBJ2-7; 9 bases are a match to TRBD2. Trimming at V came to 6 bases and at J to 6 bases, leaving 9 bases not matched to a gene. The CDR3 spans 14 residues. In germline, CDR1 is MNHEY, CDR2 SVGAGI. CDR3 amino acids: CASSLAGAVFEQYF. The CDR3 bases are TGTGCCAGCAGCTTAGCGGGGGCCGTTTTCGAGCAGTACTTC.

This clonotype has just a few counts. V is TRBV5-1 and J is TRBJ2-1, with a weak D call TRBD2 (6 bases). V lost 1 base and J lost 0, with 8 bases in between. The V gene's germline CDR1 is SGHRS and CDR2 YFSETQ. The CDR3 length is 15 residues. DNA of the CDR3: TGCGCCAGCAGCTTGATGACTAGCTCCTACAATGAGCAGTTCTTC. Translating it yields CASSLMTSSYNEQFF.

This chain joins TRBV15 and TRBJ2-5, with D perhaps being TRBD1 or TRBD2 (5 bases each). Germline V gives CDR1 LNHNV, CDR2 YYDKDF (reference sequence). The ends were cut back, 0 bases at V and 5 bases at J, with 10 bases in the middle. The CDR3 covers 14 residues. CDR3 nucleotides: TGTGCCACCAGCAGAGATTACGAGGGGGAGACCCAGTACTTC. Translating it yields CATSRDYEGETQYF.

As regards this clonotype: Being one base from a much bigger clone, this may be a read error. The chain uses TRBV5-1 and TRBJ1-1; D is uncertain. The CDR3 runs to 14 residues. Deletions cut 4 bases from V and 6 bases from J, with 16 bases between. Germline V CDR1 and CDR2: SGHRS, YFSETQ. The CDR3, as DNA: TGCGCCAGCAGCAGTGCCCGGGAGGCCCCTGAAGCTTTCTTT. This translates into CASSSAREAPEAFF.